Each of the 9 T cell receptor beta chains below was sequenced from the same sample in a study of blood T cell repertoires in COVID-19 (dated by TCRdb to 2018 to 2020). Libraries were built with the immunoSEQ multiplex PCR assay. The clones in this table, taken by TCRdb from immuneACCESS, are in-frame only. Not every clone is retained; where verified, under half of the shortfall comes from an unresolved V gene, and the cause of the rest is unknown. The sample data list about 310,000 clones, and roughly 91% of these were observed just once. The ten largest make up 1% of the sample. Source material: peripheral blood. The origin of the receptors is a man aged 50 to 59 with active or convalescent COVID-19.

V and J are TRBV18 and TRBJ2-3; tentative D call: TRBD2 (6 bases). V lost 1 base to trimming and J lost 3 bases, with 11 bases between them. Germline values: CDR1 KGHSH, CDR2 LQKENI. CDR3 length: 15 residues. The CDR3 loop is CASSPRRDGTDTQYF. The DNA for the CDR3 is TGTGCCAGCTCACCACGGAGGGACGGGACAGATACGCAGTATTTT.

This chain joins TRBV21-1 and TRBJ2-7; whether TRBD2, the table's D call, matches the DNA was not checked. TRBV21-1 is shown as a pseudogene. This CDR3 has 16 amino acids. The CDR3 DNA is TGTGCCAGCAGCAAAAGGGACTGGCGGGGCTCCTACGAGCAGTACTTC. This translates into CASSKRDWRGSYEQYF.

J is TRBJ1-5 and V is TRBV7-6, with TRBD1 as a possible D gene (5 bases). Trimming stripped 1 base from V and 2 bases from J, with 15 bases between. Germline CDR1 is SGHVS and CDR2 is FNYEAQ. The CDR3 loop spans 17 amino acids. CDR3 bases: TGTGCCAGCAGCTTAGAATTGGGGCCCAACGGCAATCAGCCCCAGCATTTT. Protein: CASSLELGPNGNQPQHF.

This clone was detected only once. The chain links TRBV16 to TRBJ1-6; 9 nucleotides align to TRBD1. The germline V gene encodes CDR1 KGHSY and CDR2 FQNENV. The CDR3 covers 14 residues. Trimming took 6 bases from V and 8 from J; bases not matched to a gene: 5. CDR3 bases: TGTGCCAGCAGTCAGGACAGGGGTGATTCACCCCTCCACTTT. This codes for CASSQDRGDSPLHF.

V usage is TRBV7-8 and J usage is TRBJ2-1; the D is unclear. Germline V lookup: CDR1 SGHVS, CDR2 FQNEAQ. Trimming removed 5 bases from V and 6 bases from J, with 11 bases in between. The CDR3 sequence is 13 residues long. The CDR3 region is CASSRSPPNEQFF. For the CDR3, the DNA is TGTGCCAGCAGCCGCTCTCCCCCCAATGAGCAGTTCTTC.

The V and J genes are TRBV7-2 and TRBJ2-2, with no clear D. With 2 bases removed from V and 4 bases from J, the gap between germline ends came to 5 bases. The V gene's germline CDR1 is SGHTA and CDR2 FQGNSA. The CDR3 is 13 residues long. CDR3 bases: TGTGCCAGCAGCTTAACTGTCACCGGGGAGCTGTTTTTT. As protein: CASSLTVTGELFF.

This rearrangement joins TRBV19 to TRBJ1-1; 12 positions agree with TRBD1. V shed 6 bases and J 5 bases; nucleotides not matched to a gene: 1. The germline gives CDR1 LNHDA, CDR2 SQIVND (reference sequence). The CDR3 has 13 residues. The DNA for the CDR3 is TGTGCCAGTAGGGGACAGGGGGCTACTGAAGCTTTCTTT. As protein: CASRGQGATEAFF.

This clone has only one observation. The chain uses TRBV7-2 and TRBJ1-1, with D tentatively TRBD1 (5 bases). Germline CDR1 and CDR2: SGHTA and FQGNSA. The CDR3 sequence is 13 residues long. The ends were cut back, 2 bases at V and 3 bases at J, with 7 bases in the middle. The CDR3 reads CASSLTGYTEAFF. The CDR3 DNA reads TGTGCCAGCAGCTTAACAGGTTACACTGAAGCTTTCTTT. Full variable domain (rest looked up from reference TRBV7-2 and TRBJ1-1): GAGVSQSPSNKVTEKGKDVELRCDPISGHTALYWYRQSLGQGLEFLIYFQGNSAPDKSGLPSDRFSAERTGGSVSTLTIQRTQQEDSAVYLCASSLTGYTEAFFGQGTRLTVV.

Details on this clone: Other DNA sequences in this sample translate to the same CDR3. This chain uses TRBV6-5 with TRBJ2-7, with TRBD1 identical over 11 bases. The length of the CDR3 is 14 residues. V shed 4 bases and J 4 bases; nucleotides not matched to a gene: 3. The germline V gene has CDR1 MNHEY and CDR2 SVGAGI. The CDR3 spells CASSWTGGFYEQYF. The CDR3 nucleotides read TGTGCCAGCAGTTGGACAGGGGGCTTTTACGAGCAGTACTTC.